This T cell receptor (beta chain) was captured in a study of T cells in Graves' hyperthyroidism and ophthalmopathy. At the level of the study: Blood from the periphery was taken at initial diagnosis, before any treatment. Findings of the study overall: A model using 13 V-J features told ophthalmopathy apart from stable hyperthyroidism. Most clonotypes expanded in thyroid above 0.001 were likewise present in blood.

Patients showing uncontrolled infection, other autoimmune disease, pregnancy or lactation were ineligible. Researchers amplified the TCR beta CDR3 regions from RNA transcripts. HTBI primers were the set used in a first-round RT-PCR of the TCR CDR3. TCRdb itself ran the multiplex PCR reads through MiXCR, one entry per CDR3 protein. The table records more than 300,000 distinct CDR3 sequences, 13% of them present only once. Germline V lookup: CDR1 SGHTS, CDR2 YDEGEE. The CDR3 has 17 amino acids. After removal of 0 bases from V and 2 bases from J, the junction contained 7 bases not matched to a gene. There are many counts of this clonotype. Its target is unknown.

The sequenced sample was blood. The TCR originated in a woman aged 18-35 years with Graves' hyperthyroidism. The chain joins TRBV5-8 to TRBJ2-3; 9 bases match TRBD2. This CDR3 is CASSLGLADTDTDTQYF. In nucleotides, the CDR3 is TGTGCCAGCAGCTTGGGACTAGCGGACACAGACACAGATACGCAGTATTTT.